These T cell receptor beta chains were read from a single sample in a study of lymphopenia after photon versus proton radiotherapy. Here immunoSEQ multiplex PCR was the method, and the copy in TCRdb shows in-frame clones only, minus some. The profile shows roughly 25,000 clones, 85% of them singletons. The sample here was peripheral blood, taken from a patient treated with photon-based radiotherapy. The receptors originated from a man aged 30 to 39 with gastric cancer. The CDR3 runs from the conserved cysteine through the conserved F or W. A D gene is named only where the DNA matches it firmly. Where a row states a size, it is once, few, many or the class of an expanded clone; other rows omit it.

v_gene	abundance	j_gene	d_gene	CDR3aa	CDR3nt
TRBV10-3	NA	TRBJ2-7	TRBD1	CAISATGQGIYEQYF	TGTGCCATCAGCGCTACCGGACAGGGGATCTACGAGCAGTACTTC
TRBV5-6	NA	TRBJ2-7	NA	CASSLEGTHHEQYF	TGTGCCAGCAGCTTGGAAGGGACCCACCACGAGCAGTACTTC
TRBV29-1	NA	TRBJ2-5	TRBD1	CSVEPTGGETQYF	TGCAGCGTCGAACCTACAGGGGGGGAGACCCAGTACTTC
TRBV19	NA	TRBJ1-6	TRBD1	CASSMPRGQGDSPLHF	TGTGCCAGTAGTATGCCACGCGGACAGGGAGATTCACCCCTCCACTTT
TRBV2	NA	TRBJ1-3	NA	CASSVGTTSGNTIYF	TGTGCCAGCAGTGTAGGGACAACCTCTGGAAACACCATATATTTT
TRBV19	NA	TRBJ1-6	NA	CASSIEAGSRSYNSPLHF	TGTGCCAGTAGTATAGAAGCGGGATCGAGGTCCTATAATTCACCCCTCCACTTT
TRBV29-1	NA	TRBJ1-1	TRBD1	CSVDRDRADTEAFF	TGCAGCGTTGACCGTGACAGGGCGGACACTGAAGCTTTCTTT
TRBV6-6	once	TRBJ1-1	NA	CASSYAAGDTEAFF	TGTGCCAGCAGTTACGCGGCAGGGGACACTGAAGCTTTCTTT
TRBV7-8	NA	TRBJ1-1	TRBD1	CASRWDSLNTEAFF	TGTGCCAGCAGATGGGACAGCCTGAACACTGAAGCTTTCTTT
TRBV7-9	NA	TRBJ2-4	NA	CASSPKDSYLAKNIQYF	TGTGCCAGCAGCCCAAAGGACAGCTACCTAGCCAAAAACATTCAGTACTTC
TRBV7-6	NA	TRBJ2-5	NA	CASSFGTGALIETQYF	TGTGCCAGCAGTTTTGGAACCGGGGCCCTTATAGAGACCCAGTACTTC
TRBV2	NA	TRBJ2-7	NA	CASRPGTPAEQYF	TGTGCCAGCAGACCCGGGACTCCCGCGGAGCAGTACTTC
TRBV19	few	TRBJ2-7	NA	CASSPSASYEQYF	TGTGCCAGTAGCCCTAGCGCTTCCTACGAGCAGTACTTC
TRBV20-1	NA	TRBJ1-1	TRBD1	CSATRDSEAFF	TGCAGTGCTACACGGGACAGCGAAGCTTTCTTT
TRBV5-6	NA	TRBJ2-1	NA	CASSLQMSGINEQFF	TGTGCCAGCAGCTTACAGATGAGCGGTATCAATGAGCAGTTCTTC
TRBV23-1	NA	TRBJ1-6	NA	CASSPHGAGDNSPLHF	TGCGCCAGCAGTCCGCACGGGGCAGGGGATAATTCACCCCTCCACTTT
TRBV15	NA	TRBJ1-5	NA	CATSSHRLSGPYQPQHF	TGTGCCACCAGCAGCCACCGACTTTCGGGACCCTATCAGCCCCAGCATTTT
TRBV10-2	NA	TRBJ2-3	TRBD2	CASSLRGTSGFTDTQYF	TGCGCCAGCAGTCTTCGAGGGACTAGCGGTTTCACAGATACGCAGTATTTT
TRBV11-3	NA	TRBJ2-3	NA	CASSLEGQNTDTQYF	TGTGCCAGCAGCTTAGAAGGGCAGAACACAGATACGCAGTATTTT
TRBV7-8	NA	TRBJ2-1	NA	CASSLGWGGSHGHNEQFF	TGTGCCAGCAGCTTAGGATGGGGGGGCAGCCACGGCCACAATGAGCAGTTCTTC
TRBV14	NA	TRBJ2-2	TRBD1	CASSQGRGLAGELFF	TGTGCCAGCAGCCAGGGCAGGGGGCTGGCCGGGGAGCTGTTTTTT
TRBV6-5	NA	TRBJ2-7	NA	CASRMTSYYEQYF	TGTGCCAGCAGAATGACATCTTACTACGAGCAGTACTTC
TRBV11-3	NA	TRBJ1-1	NA	CASSLAGNTEAFF	TGTGCCAGCAGCTTAGCTGGGAACACTGAAGCTTTCTTT
TRBV19	NA	TRBJ2-2	NA	CASRTGGGELFF	TGTGCCAGTCGGACCGGCGGCGGGGAGCTGTTTTTT
TRBV18	once	TRBJ1-2	NA	CASSPAASGYTF	TGTGCCAGCTCACCCGCGGCGTCCGGCTACACCTTC
TRBV4-2	NA	TRBJ2-5	NA	CASSLEVGAETQYF	TGTGCCAGCAGCTTGGAAGTGGGAGCGGAGACCCAGTACTTC
TRBV7-2	once	TRBJ2-1	TRBD2	CASSNSGLAGYNEQFF	TGTGCCAGCAGCAACTCGGGACTAGCGGGGTACAATGAGCAGTTCTTC
TRBV6-5	once	TRBJ2-7	NA	CASTSLGAYEQYF	TGTGCCAGCACCTCCTTAGGGGCCTACGAGCAGTACTTC
TRBV27	once	TRBJ1-5	NA	CASSLAGDNQPQHF	TGTGCCAGCAGTTTAGCAGGTGACAATCAGCCCCAGCATTTT
TRBV28	few	TRBJ2-5	TRBD1	CASSPHDRGWETQYF	TGTGCCAGCAGCCCTCATGACAGGGGGTGGGAGACCCAGTACTTC
TRBV7-3	NA	TRBJ2-3	NA	CASSLPGGGVTDTQYF	TGTGCCAGCAGTCTCCCCGGCGGAGGGGTAACAGATACGCAGTATTTT
TRBV7-9	NA	TRBJ2-7	TRBD2	CASRQGLAGENEQYF	TGTGCCAGCAGACAGGGACTAGCGGGGGAGAACGAGCAGTACTTC
TRBV4-1	NA	TRBJ2-3	TRBD1	CASSHKKGLGTGRSDTQYF	TGCGCCAGCAGCCACAAGAAAGGTCTCGGGACAGGGAGGTCAGATACGCAGTATTTT
TRBV9	NA	TRBJ1-6	NA	CASSVAPQVGDSPLHF	TGTGCCAGCAGCGTAGCCCCCCAGGTCGGCGATTCACCCCTCCACTTT
TRBV5-1	NA	TRBJ1-4	NA	CASSPTGFGEEKLFF	TGCGCCAGCAGCCCAACAGGGTTTGGAGAAGAAAAACTGTTTTTT
TRBV11-3	NA	TRBJ1-1	NA	CASSLKGRGTEAFF	TGTGCCAGCAGCTTAAAGGGGCGAGGCACTGAAGCTTTCTTT
TRBV19	few	TRBJ1-2	NA	CASSIRLGGYTF	TGTGCCAGTAGTATAAGGCTTGGTGGCTACACCTTC
TRBV9	NA	TRBJ2-3	NA	CASTASNGYTDTQYF	TGTGCCAGCACCGCATCTAATGGCTACACAGATACGCAGTATTTT
TRBV5-1	NA	TRBJ2-1	NA	CASSLTQDPMEQFF	TGCGCCAGCAGCTTGACACAGGACCCAATGGAGCAGTTCTTC
TRBV1	NA	TRBJ2-5	NA	CTSSQDSGTSSETQYF	TGCACCAGCAGCCAAGACTCCGGGACTAGCTCAGAGACCCAGTACTTC
TRBV6-6	NA	TRBJ2-1	NA	CASSYSNLEGQFF	TGTGCCAGCAGTTACTCGAATTTAGAAGGGCAGTTCTTC
TRBV19	NA	TRBJ1-2	NA	CASSPRDIGHYGYTF	TGTGCCAGTAGTCCCCGGGACATTGGGCACTATGGCTACACCTTC
TRBV18	NA	TRBJ1-4	NA	CASSPTTWATNEKLFF	TGTGCCAGCTCACCGACGACTTGGGCCACTAATGAAAAACTGTTTTTT
TRBV11-3	NA	TRBJ2-3	NA	CASSPRPPTGTSTDTQYF	TGTGCCAGCAGCCCGCGGCCCCCCACAGGGACTAGCACAGATACGCAGTATTTT
TRBV9	NA	TRBJ1-1	NA	CASSVEGRGDTEAFF	TGTGCCAGCAGCGTAGAGGGGAGGGGGGACACTGAAGCTTTCTTT
TRBV27	NA	TRBJ2-7	TRBD1	CASSLLGFVGTGPSYEQYF	TGTGCCAGCAGTTTATTAGGTTTTGTCGGGACAGGACCCTCCTACGAGCAGTACTTC
TRBV10-3	NA	TRBJ2-5	TRBD2	CAISALAGAEETQYF	TGTGCCATCAGTGCACTAGCGGGGGCCGAGGAGACCCAGTACTTC
TRBV10-3	few	TRBJ2-2	NA	CAISESLDNTGELFF	TGTGCCATCAGTGAGTCTCTGGACAACACCGGGGAGCTGTTTTTT
TRBV4-1	NA	TRBJ2-7	NA	CASSPTASYEQYF	TGCGCCAGCAGCCCTACGGCTTCTTACGAGCAGTACTTC
TRBV2	NA	TRBJ2-7	NA	CASSEAWAGSYEQYF	TGTGCCAGCAGTGAAGCCTGGGCCGGATCCTACGAGCAGTACTTC
TRBV20-1	NA	TRBJ2-7	NA	CSGGAYEQYF	TGCAGTGGCGGGGCCTACGAGCAGTACTTC
TRBV19	NA	TRBJ2-6	NA	CASSVNTGTGANVLTF	TGTGCCAGTAGTGTTAACACGGGAACTGGGGCCAACGTCCTGACTTTC
TRBV6-1	once	TRBJ1-5	NA	CASSEGSGAQPQHF	TGTGCCAGCAGTGAAGGGTCGGGGGCACAGCCCCAGCATTTT
TRBV7-9	NA	TRBJ1-1	NA	CASSLGDGGF	TGTGCCAGCAGCTTAGGGGACGGTGGATTT